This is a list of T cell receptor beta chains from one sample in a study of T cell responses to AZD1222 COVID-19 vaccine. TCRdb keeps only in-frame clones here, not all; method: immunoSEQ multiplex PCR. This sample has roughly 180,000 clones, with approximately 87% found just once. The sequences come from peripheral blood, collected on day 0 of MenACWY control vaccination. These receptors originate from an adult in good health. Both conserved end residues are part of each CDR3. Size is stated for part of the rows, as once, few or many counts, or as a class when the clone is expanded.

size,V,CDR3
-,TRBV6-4,CASSVDRYGEAFF
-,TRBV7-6,CASSGSGTRQETQYF
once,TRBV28,CASSLYPQQYF
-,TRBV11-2,CASRPTGGEQYF
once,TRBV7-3,CASSEQEFETQYF
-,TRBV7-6,CASSLGGQGEQYF
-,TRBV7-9,CASTQGGFGAGVPDTQYF
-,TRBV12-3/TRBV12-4,CASSLFPSEQYF
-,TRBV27,CASSRGQRGGVGNQPQHF
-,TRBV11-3,CASSQLAGGQAEQFF
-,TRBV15,CATSREGGAGGYTF
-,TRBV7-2,CASSSGLAGSEQFF
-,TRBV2,CASSFGRQGTEQFF
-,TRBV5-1,CASSLDWGTGRTGELFF
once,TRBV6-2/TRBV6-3,CASSSVARRSEQYF
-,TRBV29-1,CSARVRNTEAFF
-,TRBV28,CASMQLSTYNSPLHF
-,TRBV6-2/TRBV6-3,CASSYRTGNEQYF
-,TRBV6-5,CASSNDRGPFYEQYF
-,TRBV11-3,CASSPGQGAYNEQFF
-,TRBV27,CASSLLAGPVMYEQYF
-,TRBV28,CASTRRGYEQYF
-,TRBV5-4,CASSWGGGGELFF
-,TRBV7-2,CASIQSGTINSPLHF
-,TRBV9,CASSVDYQKNTEAFF
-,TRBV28,CASSLRGGGNYGYTF
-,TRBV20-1,CSAATRGTQYF
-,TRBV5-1,CASSSRDRGRMNTEAFF
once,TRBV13,CASSLGGAASYEQYF
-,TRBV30,CAWSVRGQGLLDEQYF
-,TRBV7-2,CASSTTGTQNGPQHF
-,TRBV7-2,CASSPTGVMNTEAFF
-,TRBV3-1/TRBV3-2,CASSQTSGPADTQYF
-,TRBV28,CASSHPGQGGLDIQYF
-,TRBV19,CASSIEGGEQYF
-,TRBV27,CASSQRGQFYGYTF
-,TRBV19,CASRDGQALGQPQHF
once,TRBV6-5,CASSYSTEGPYEQYF
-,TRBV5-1,CASSATSGHTDTQYF
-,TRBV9,CASSVRGLAGGGYNEQFF
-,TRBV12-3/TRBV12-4,CASSLARDQPQHF
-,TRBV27,CASSLGRERYNEQFF
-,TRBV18,CASSPPQARGNIQYF
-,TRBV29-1,CSVVRRGAQSEQYF
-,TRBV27,CASSLVRLAGRQNNEQFF
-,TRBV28,CASTYWRGPSYEQYF
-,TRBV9,CASSAAGGDTQYF
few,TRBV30,CARASAGSNYGYTF
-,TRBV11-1,CASSFDSNYEQYF
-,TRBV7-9,CASRENVGATSGNTIYF
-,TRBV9,CASSVAGGPYNEQFF
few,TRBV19,CASSNRASNTEAFF
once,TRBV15,CATSRDGRQETQYF
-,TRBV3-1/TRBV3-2,CASSHAPGQGTPGIDTQYF
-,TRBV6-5,CASSYSASGSYNEQFF